These 3 T cell receptor beta chains came from one sample sequenced in a study of cytomegalovirus exposure and HLA in healthy donors. The study ran its PCR with 60 Vbeta and 13 Jbeta primers. Assay used: immunoSEQ multiplex PCR; TCRdb lists only in-frame clones, some missing. The table lists some 200,000 clones, roughly 80% of them singletons. The source material was PBMCs. These receptors were collected from a man aged 45-65 years in good health and CMV-seronegative.

The chain combines TRBV6-1 with TRBJ2-1, with D tentatively TRBD2 (5 bases). The germline V gene has CDR1 MNHNS and CDR2 SASEGT. V lost 4 bases and J lost 6, with 19 bases in between. This CDR3 is built from 16 residues. CDR3 loop: CASSGQTGLRGNEQFF. The CDR3 bases are TGTGCCAGCAGTGGTCAGACTGGGCTTCGGGGCAATGAGCAGTTCTTC.

This clone was seen a single time. The chain employs TRBV29-1 and TRBJ1-1, with D uncertain. This CDR3 region has 12 residues. Trimming took off 4 bases at V and 5 bases at J, with 11 bases between the two ends. Germline CDR1 is SQVTM and CDR2 is ANQGSEA. The CDR3 sequence: CSVGSTVTEAFF. The CDR3 DNA follows: TGCAGCGTTGGGTCTACGGTGACTGAAGCTTTCTTT.

The V and J genes are TRBV5-4 and TRBJ2-5; the match to TRBD1 covers 10 bases. From germline, CDR1 is SGHNT and CDR2 YYREEE (reference sequence). The ends lost 4 bases at V and 4 bases at J; junction bases unmatched: 10. This CDR3 contains 16 residues. CDR3 residues: CASSNRDRGLRETQYF. For the CDR3, the DNA is TGTGCCAGCAGCAACCGGGACAGGGGTTTACGAGAGACCCAGTACTTC.